In this sample, the clone carrying this T cell receptor (beta chain) turned up many times. The antigen is undetermined. TCRdb re-derived calls from the 5' RACE reads in MiXCR, one entry per CDR3 protein. The sample has about 95,000 distinct CDR3 sequences, approximately 3.3% seen once. This sample is drawn from a study of neurological immune-mediated disorders. Across the study: Multiple sclerosis patients numbered about 34, with approximately 31 relapsing-remitting and 3 secondary progressive. General study points: One cluster of related CDR3 sequences contained, by phylogenetic grouping, the repertoires of 18 of 34 multiple sclerosis patients and formed a possible signature.

V was pared by 4 bases and J by 6 bases, with 18 bases between. CDR3 length equals 15 residues. Per the germline V gene, CDR1 is SGHNT and CDR2 is YYREEE (reference sequence). The chain links TRBV5-4 to TRBJ2-3; D is perhaps TRBD1 or TRBD2 (5 bases each). The sample taken for sequencing was PBMCs. The TCR sequence derives from a woman aged 18-29 years with multiple sclerosis. CDR3 protein: CASSVGTQFGDTQYF. CDR3 nucleotide sequence: TGTGCCAGCAGCGTCGGGACCCAGTTTGGCGATACGCAGTATTTT.